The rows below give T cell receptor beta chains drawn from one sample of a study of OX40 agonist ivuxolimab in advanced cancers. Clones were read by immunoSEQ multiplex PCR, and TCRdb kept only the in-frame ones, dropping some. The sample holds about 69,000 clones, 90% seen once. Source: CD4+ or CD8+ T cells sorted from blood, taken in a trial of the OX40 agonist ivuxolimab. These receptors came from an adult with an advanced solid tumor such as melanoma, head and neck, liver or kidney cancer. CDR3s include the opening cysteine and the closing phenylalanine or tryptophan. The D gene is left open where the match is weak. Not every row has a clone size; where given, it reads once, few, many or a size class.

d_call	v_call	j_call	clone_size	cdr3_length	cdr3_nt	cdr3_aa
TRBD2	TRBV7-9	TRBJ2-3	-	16	TGTGCCAGCAGCCCGCGACTAGCGGGAGGGCAGGATACGCAGTATTTT	CASSPRLAGGQDTQYF
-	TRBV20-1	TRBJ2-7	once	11	TGCAGTGCCAACCTCCCCCCCGAGCAGTACTTC	CSANLPPEQYF
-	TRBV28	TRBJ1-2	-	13	TGTGCCAGCAGTTTGGGACCGAGTTATGGCTACACCTTC	CASSLGPSYGYTF
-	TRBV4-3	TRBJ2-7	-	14	TGCGCCAGCAGCCAAGACGGAAATTACTACGAGCAGTACTTC	CASSQDGNYYEQYF
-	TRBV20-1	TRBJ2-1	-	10	TGCAGTGCTTTCTACAATGAGCAGTTCTTC	CSAFYNEQFF
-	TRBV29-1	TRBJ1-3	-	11	TGCAGCGGAGGGATGTCGGACACCATATATTTT	CSGGMSDTIYF
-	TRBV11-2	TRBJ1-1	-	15	TGTGCCAGCAGCCCGGCGGGCGCGGGGGACACTGAAGCTTTCTTT	CASSPAGAGDTEAFF
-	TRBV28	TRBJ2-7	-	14	TGTGCCAGCAGGAGGCTAGGGGCCCACTACGAGCAGTACTTC	CASRRLGAHYEQYF
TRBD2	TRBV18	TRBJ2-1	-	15	TGTGCCAGCTCCTACGAGCGGGAGAGTTACAATGAGCAGTTCTTC	CASSYERESYNEQFF
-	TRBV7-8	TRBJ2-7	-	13	TGTGCCAGCAGCTTAGAGGTGGGGTACGAGCAGTACTTC	CASSLEVGYEQYF
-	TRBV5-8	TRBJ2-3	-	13	TGTGCCAGCAGCAGGCAGGTCTCAGATACGCAGTATTTT	CASSRQVSDTQYF
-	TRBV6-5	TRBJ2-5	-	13	TGTGCCAGCAGTTACCAACCGTGGGGGACCCAGTACTTC	CASSYQPWGTQYF
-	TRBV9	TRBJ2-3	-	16	TGTGCCAGCAGCGTAGGGATGCTCGCTAGCACAGATACGCAGTATTTT	CASSVGMLASTDTQYF
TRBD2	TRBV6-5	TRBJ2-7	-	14	TGTGCCAGCAGAGACCCGGGACTAAATTACGAGCAGTACTTC	CASRDPGLNYEQYF
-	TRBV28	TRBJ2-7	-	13	TGTGCCAGCAGTTCCGGGGCGACTTACGAGCAGTACTTC	CASSSGATYEQYF
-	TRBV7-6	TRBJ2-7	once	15	TGTGCCAGCAGCTTAGCCCCACAGCCCACCTACGAGCAGTACTTC	CASSLAPQPTYEQYF
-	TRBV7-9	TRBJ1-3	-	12	TGTGCCAGCAGCCTCACGGGGGACACCATATATTTT	CASSLTGDTIYF
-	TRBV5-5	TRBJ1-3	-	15	TGTGCCAGCAGCTCGGGGCCGGGACAAGGAAACACCATATATTTT	CASSSGPGQGNTIYF
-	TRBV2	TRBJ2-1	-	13	TGTGCCAGCAGAATAGCAGAATACAATGAGCAGTTCTTC	CASRIAEYNEQFF
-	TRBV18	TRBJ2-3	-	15	TGTGCCAGCTCACTGCACATACTCTCCACAGATACGCAGTATTTT	CASSLHILSTDTQYF
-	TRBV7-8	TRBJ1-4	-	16	TGTGCCAGCAGCTCGCAAGTTAGACAGTTTATCGGAAAACTGTTTTTT	CASSSQVRQFIGKLFF
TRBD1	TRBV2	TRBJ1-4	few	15	TGTGCCAGCAAAAGGGGGCGCCTTTTTAATGAAAAACTGTTTTTT	CASKRGRLFNEKLFF
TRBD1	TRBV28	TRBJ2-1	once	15	TGTGCCAGCAGCAGACAGGGTCGGCTAGCAAAGGAGCAGTTCTTC	CASSRQGRLAKEQFF